These 30 T cell receptor beta chains originate from one sample sequenced in a study of OX40 agonist ivuxolimab in advanced cancers. Sequencing used immunoSEQ multiplex PCR; TCRdb keeps in-frame clones, though not all of them. The sample has some 74,000 clones, 88% seen once. Sequenced material: CD4+ or CD8+ T cells sorted from blood, taken in a trial of the OX40 agonist ivuxolimab. The source of these receptors is an adult with an advanced solid tumor such as melanoma, head and neck, liver or kidney cancer.

The chain joins TRBV28 to TRBJ2-2; D not certain. This CDR3 has 13 residues. V lost 10 bases, J lost 2 bases, and 11 bases lay in between. Germline CDR1 MDHEN, CDR2 SYDVKM. The CDR3 DNA reads as TGTGCCACCATCGGAACAAACACCGGGGAGCTGTTTTTT. This translates into CATIGTNTGELFF.

The CDR3 loop is CASSVATGGSNIQYF. In DNA form, the CDR3 reads TGTGCCAGCAGCGTAGCGACGGGAGGATCGAACATTCAGTACTTC. The chain employs TRBV9 and TRBJ2-4; 7 nucleotides align to TRBD2. The CDR3 has 15 amino acids. The V and J ends lost 0 bases and 7 bases, in that order; junction bases with no gene match: 7. Germline CDR1 reads SGDLS; CDR2 reads YYNGEE.

This clone was recorded a few times. The rearrangement links TRBV5-6 to TRBJ1-2; D is uncertain. Trimming cost V 1 base and J 10 bases, with 8 bases left between them. Per germline, CDR1 SGHDT and CDR2 YYEEEE. CDR3 length equals 11 residues. This chain's CDR3 is CASSLRLAYTF. The CDR3 DNA sequence: TGTGCCAGCAGCTTGCGTTTGGCCTACACCTTC.

The gene calls are TRBV9 and TRBJ2-7; no firm D call. Trimming stripped 0 bases from V and 3 bases from J, with 10 bases between. The germline V gene encodes CDR1 SGDLS and CDR2 YYNGEE. The CDR3 has 14 amino acids. This chain's CDR3 is CASSVGVTNYEQYF. The CDR3, as DNA: TGTGCCAGCAGCGTAGGTGTTACAAACTACGAGCAGTACTTC.

This chain uses TRBV19 with TRBJ2-5, with D possibly called TRBD1 or TRBD2 (6 bases each). Judging by the DNA end, TRBJ2-7 fits better; the J call may be wrong. In germline, CDR1 is LNHDA, CDR2 SQIVND (reference sequence). The CDR3 length is 15 residues. CDR3 DNA sequence: TGTGCCAGTAGTCGTACCGGGCGGGACACCTACGAGCAGTACTTC. This gives the protein CASSRTGRDTYEQYF.

With respect to this clone: The sample carries other DNA sequences with the same CDR3. This chain joins TRBV18 and TRBJ2-1, with D possibly matching TRBD2 (5 bases). CDR1 is KGHSH, CDR2 LQKENI, per germline. Between the trimmed V and J ends, which lost 3 bases and 0 bases, there was a span of 9 bases. The CDR3 extends over 15 amino acids. CDR3 coding DNA: TGTGCCAGCTCACCTCCGGGGAGCTCCTACAATGAGCAGTTCTTC. This sequence encodes CASSPPGSSYNEQFF.

V gene TRBV5-1 combines with J gene TRBJ2-1, with a possible D match to TRBD1 (6 bases). The CDR3 extends over 15 amino acids. Per the germline V gene, CDR1 is SGHRS and CDR2 is YFSETQ. The ends were cut back, 1 base at V and 6 bases at J, with 14 bases in the middle. This CDR3 is CASSLQGRSGNEQFF. CDR3 DNA: TGCGCCAGCAGCTTGCAGGGGCGTTCGGGCAATGAGCAGTTCTTC.

By sample share, this clone is medium-sized (0.01 to 0.1%). This sequence joins TRBV6-1 and TRBJ1-2; possibly TRBD1 for D (5 bases). Looked up from germline, CDR1 is MNHNS and CDR2 is SASEGT. V lost 7 bases and J lost 2, with 14 bases in between. The CDR3 is 14 residues long. The CDR3 DNA sequence: TGTGCCAGCACGACGAGTGGGGCAAACTATGGCTACACCTTC. Amino acids: CASTTSGANYGYTF.

This chain connects TRBV5-4 to TRBJ2-3; D uncertain. With 3 bases removed from V and 2 bases from J, the gap between germline ends came to 4 bases. Germline V gives CDR1 SGHNT, CDR2 YYREEE (reference sequence). The CDR3 runs 12 residues. The DNA of the CDR3 is TGTGCCAGCAGCTCCTTCACAGATACGCAGTATTTT. It specifies CASSSFTDTQYF.

This chain connects TRBV12-5 to TRBJ1-2; the match to TRBD1 covers 8 bases. The CDR3 covers 14 residues. With 6 bases clipped from V and 8 bases from J, the junction kept 11 bases outside the gene matches. CDR1 and CDR2 (germline): LGHNT, FRNRAP. The CDR3 sequence: CASGYGQGFGGYTF. The CDR3 DNA sequence: TGTGCTAGTGGATATGGACAGGGTTTCGGAGGCTACACCTTC.

The chain recombines TRBV5-4 with TRBJ2-1; tentative D call: TRBD2 (6 bases). CDR3 length: 14 residues. V dropped 4 bases and J dropped 3 bases, with 11 bases sitting between them. The germline CDR1 and CDR2 sequences are SGHNT and YYREEE (reference sequence). CDR3 bases: TGTGCCAGCAGCGTCGGAGGGGACTACAATGAGCAGTTCTTC. Its translation is CASSVGGDYNEQFF.

This chain links TRBV14 with TRBJ1-3; weak D call: TRBD1 (6 bases). The CDR3 covers 18 residues. Trimming shortened V by 2 bases and J by 2 bases, and 19 bases separated the two germline ends. CDR1 and CDR2 from the germline V gene are SGHDN and FVKESK. The DNA for the CDR3 is TGTGCCAGCAGCCAAATATTCCGAACAGGGTTCCCTGGAAACACCATATATTTT. It yields the protein CASSQIFRTGFPGNTIYF. The full variable domain, with the rest looked up from reference TRBV14 and TRBJ1-3, is EAGVTQFPSHSVIEKGQTVTLRCDPISGHDNLYWYRRVMGKEIKFLLHFVKESKQDESGMPNNRFLAERTGGTYSTLKVQPAELEDSGVYFCASSQIFRTGFPGNTIYFGEGSWLTVV.

The chain carries TRBV7-3 and TRBJ1-3; D is ambiguous. The V gene lost 2 bases and the J gene lost 2 bases, with 10 bases spanning the gap. Germline V gene data show CDR1 as SGHTA and CDR2 as FQGTGA. This CDR3 has 15 amino acids. CDR3 nucleotides: TGTGCCAGCAGCTTATCCCCTGGAGCTGGAAACACCATATATTTT. Amino acid sequence: CASSLSPGAGNTIYF. Full variable domain (missing parts from reference TRBV7-3 and TRBJ1-3): GAGVSQTPSNKVTEKGKYVELRCDPISGHTALYWYRQSLGQGPEFLIYFQGTGAADDSGLPNDRFFAVRPEGSVSTLKIQRTERGDSAVYLCASSLSPGAGNTIYFGEGSWLTVV.

The sample holds one count of this clone. The sample contains more than one DNA sequence encoding this CDR3. The V and J genes are TRBV28 and TRBJ1-1; D not certain. CDR1 and CDR2 (germline): MDHEN, SYDVKM. The CDR3 length is 12 residues. V lost 1 base and J 8 bases, leaving 8 bases between the germline ends. The CDR3 loop reads CASSLSGREAFF. CDR3 in DNA: TGTGCCAGCAGTTTATCCGGCAGGGAAGCTTTCTTT.

This clone appeared a few times. The genes are TRBV5-1 and TRBJ1-4; TRBD1 might be the D (6 bases). Trimming pared 5 bases from V and 4 bases from J, leaving 12 bases between. The CDR3 totals 14 residues. The germline CDR1 and CDR2 sequences are SGHRS and YFSETQ. CDR3 sequence reads: CASRQTGSNEKLFF. CDR3 nucleotide sequence: TGCGCCAGCAGGCAAACAGGGAGTAATGAAAAACTGTTTTTT.

This chain uses TRBV5-6 with TRBJ2-1, with 12 bases lining up with TRBD2. Germline CDR1 SGHDT, CDR2 YYEEEE. The CDR3 totals 16 residues. The J segment lost 7 bases and the V segment lost 4 bases, leaving 9 bases of the junction unmatched. This chain's CDR3 is CASSPGLAGRDNEQFF. Written as DNA, the CDR3 is TGTGCCAGCAGCCCAGGACTAGCGGGGAGGGATAATGAGCAGTTCTTC.

V usage is TRBV9 and J usage is TRBJ1-1, with D possibly being TRBD1 (6 bases). V lost 4 bases to trimming and J lost 1 base, with 14 bases between them. This CDR3 has 15 residues. Looked up from germline, CDR1 is SGDLS and CDR2 is YYNGEE. The CDR3 region has the DNA TGTGCCAGCAGCCCAGGGGACACCCGGAACACTGAAGCTTTCTTT. Its translation: CASSPGDTRNTEAFF.

The CDR3 is CASSPPTGGNSGANVLTF. The CDR3, as DNA: TGTGCCAGCTCTCCGCCGACAGGGGGCAATTCTGGGGCCAACGTCCTGACTTTC. The genes are TRBV18 and TRBJ2-6; 10 bases agree with TRBD1. This CDR3 region has 18 residues. V trimming: 6 bases; J trimming: 1 base; junction bases outside the gene matches: 9. The germline CDR1 and CDR2 sequences are KGHSH and LQKENI.

The chain is built from TRBV10-3 and TRBJ2-7, with D tentatively TRBD2 (6 bases). The CDR3 is 14 residues long. The V and J ends lost 6 bases and 0 bases respectively, with 12 bases between them. Per the germline V gene, CDR1 is ENHRY and CDR2 is SYGVKD. In DNA form, the CDR3 reads TGTGCCATCAGGAGGGGACTCAGCTCCTACGAGCAGTACTTC. Translation: CAIRRGLSSYEQYF.

The genes are TRBV9 and TRBJ1-3, with D uncertain. Germline V gene sequence: CDR1 SGDLS, CDR2 YYNGEE. Trimming left V 0 bases short and J 0 bases short, with 10 bases between. The CDR3 has 16 residues. The CDR3 DNA is TGTGCCAGCAGCGTAGGTGAGGGAACCTCTGGAAACACCATATATTTT. It is translated as CASSVGEGTSGNTIYF. Supplemented by reference TRBV9 and TRBJ1-3, the full variable domain reads DSGVTQTPKHLITATGQRVTLRCSPRSGDLSVYWYQQSLDQGLQFLIQYYNGEERAKGNILERFSAQQFPDLHSELNLSSLELGDSALYFCASSVGEGTSGNTIYFGEGSWLTVV.

This clone was seen once. This chain joins TRBV5-1 and TRBJ2-3, with unresolved D. The germline V gene encodes CDR1 SGHRS and CDR2 YFSETQ. The CDR3 covers 16 residues. Trimming removed 0 bases from V and 0 bases from J, with 11 bases in between. For the CDR3, the DNA is TGCGCCAGCAGCTTGGCCGTGGATTCTAGCACAGATACGCAGTATTTT. Translating it yields CASSLAVDSSTDTQYF.

The V call is TRBV6-5, the J call TRBJ1-2, with TRBD1 matching over 10 bases. Germline lookup yields CDR1 MNHEY and CDR2 SVGAGI. J gave up 4 bases and V 6 bases, and 5 bases lay outside the gene matches. This CDR3 contains 14 residues. The CDR3 is CASSQGQGTYGYTF. CDR3 sequence (DNA): TGTGCCAGCAGCCAGGGACAGGGGACCTATGGCTACACCTTC.

This clone has just one count. The chain is built from TRBV7-9 and TRBJ2-1; TRBD2 matches at 10 bases. Germline-derived CDR1 and CDR2 are SEHNR and FQNEAQ (reference sequence). The V and J ends lost 3 bases and 2 bases, in that order; junction bases with no gene match: 1. CDR3 length: 15 amino acids. This CDR3 is CASSFLAGAYNEQFF. The CDR3 nucleotides are TGTGCCAGCAGCTTCCTAGCGGGAGCCTACAATGAGCAGTTCTTC. Using reference TRBV7-9 and TRBJ2-1 for the parts outside the CDR3, the full variable domain is DTGVSQNPRHKITKRGQNVTFRCDPISEHNRLYWYRQTLGQGPEFLTYFQNEAQLEKSRLLSDRFSAERPKGSFSTLEIQRTEQGDSAMYLCASSFLAGAYNEQFFGPGTRLTVL.

V and J are TRBV18 and TRBJ2-1; 8 nucleotides match TRBD2. CDR3 length equals 15 residues. V lost 3 bases, J lost 7 bases, and 8 bases stayed unmatched. The germline V gene encodes CDR1 KGHSH and CDR2 LQKENI. DNA of the CDR3: TGTGCCAGCTCACCGACGGGAGGGCCTATGAATGAGCAGTTCTTC. This sequence encodes CASSPTGGPMNEQFF.

V gene TRBV19 combines with J gene TRBJ1-1, with D possibly TRBD1 on 5 matching bases. Germline assignment: CDR1 LNHDA and CDR2 SQIVND (reference sequence). The CDR3 covers 15 residues. Trimming took off 7 bases at V and 1 base at J, with 16 bases between the two ends. For the CDR3, the DNA is TGTGCCAGTAAGTCCCAGGGAGGGCCGAACACTGAAGCTTTCTTT. Residues: CASKSQGGPNTEAFF.

This rearrangement joins TRBV18 to TRBJ2-5; D might be TRBD1 or TRBD2, each matching 6 bases. This CDR3 comprises 17 residues. Between the trimmed V and J ends, which lost 0 bases and 2 bases, there was a span of 16 bases. The germline V gene has CDR1 KGHSH and CDR2 LQKENI. The CDR3 coding sequence is TGTGCCAGCTCACCACCTATGTCGTCGGGGGCGCAAGAGACCCAGTACTTC. This encodes CASSPPMSSGAQETQYF.

This clone was observed once. The chain combines TRBV25-1 with TRBJ2-3; 9 nucleotides line up with TRBD2. Germline V gene data show CDR1 as MGHDK and CDR2 as SYGVNS. Germline trimming cut 6 bases from V and 4 bases from J; bases unmatched to any gene: 5. The CDR3 sequence is 14 residues long. The CDR3 loop reads CASRVAGASDTQYF. Here the CDR3 DNA reads TGTGCCAGCAGGGTAGCGGGAGCGTCAGATACGCAGTATTTT.

This sequence joins TRBV7-9 and TRBJ1-5, with D possibly matching TRBD1 (5 bases). This CDR3 comprises 14 residues. Germline loops: CDR1 SEHNR, CDR2 FQNEAQ (reference sequence). Trimming left V 1 base short and J 1 base short, with 5 bases between. CDR3 nucleotide sequence: TGTGCCAGCAGCTTAGACAGGAGCAATCAGCCCCAGCATTTT. This encodes CASSLDRSNQPQHF.

This clone has at least ten counts. The V call is TRBV4-3, the J call TRBJ2-2, with TRBD1 matching 8 bases. CDR3 length: 16 amino acids. J gave up 5 bases and V 4 bases, and 9 bases lay outside the gene matches. Per germline, CDR1 LGHNA and CDR2 YSLEER. DNA for the CDR3: TGCGCCAGCAGCCCCGACCAGGGGGCCGGGACCGGGGAGCTGTTTTTT. Its translation: CASSPDQGAGTGELFF.

This clone was detected once. The chain combines TRBV19 with TRBJ1-1; D is undetermined. The CDR3 covers 15 residues. Trimming left V 1 base short and J 5 bases short, with 14 bases between. Germline V lookup: CDR1 LNHDA, CDR2 SQIVND (reference sequence). CDR3 protein: CASSIGGGRRTEAFF. DNA for the CDR3: TGTGCCAGTAGTATAGGTGGCGGGAGGAGAACTGAAGCTTTCTTT.